The next 10 T cell receptor beta chains were all read from a single sample in a study of T-cell reconstitution after alpha-beta-depleted transplantation in children. Library preparation (for TCRbeta) was performed with unique molecular identifiers. TCRdb called the PCR reads again in MiXCR, with one record for every CDR3 protein. The repertoire has about 540,000 distinct CDR3 sequences, approximately 16% of them found once; the top ten carry roughly 3.3%. This sample comprised PBMCs from the stem cell graft donor, obtained from the stem cell graft. The receptors originated from a human donor who donated a stem cell graft to a child with acute lymphoblastic leukemia.

In its sample, this clonotype was seen a few times. The rearrangement joins TRBV30 to TRBJ2-7; D unclear. Germline V lookup: CDR1 GTSNPN, CDR2 SVGIG (reference sequence). This CDR3 region has 12 residues. Trimming left V 4 bases short and J 0 bases short, with 7 bases between. The CDR3 coding sequence is TGTGCCTGGACTAGGAGCTCCTACGAGCAGTACTTC. Translation: CAWTRSSYEQYF. Supplemented by reference TRBV30 and TRBJ2-7, the full variable domain reads SQTIHQWPATLVQPVGSPLSLECTVEGTSNPNLYWYRQAAGRGLQLLFYSVGIGQISSEVPQNLSASRPQDRQFILSSKKLLLSDSGFYLCAWTRSSYEQYFGPGTRLTVT.

CDR3 sequence (DNA): TGTGCCAGCAGCTTAGAACCGTGGGCGGGAGGTCAAGAGACCCAGTACTTC. This encodes CASSLEPWAGGQETQYF. The gene calls are TRBV11-2 and TRBJ2-5; 8 nucleotides agree with TRBD2. Germline V gene sequence: CDR1 SGHAT, CDR2 FQNNGV. This CDR3 has 17 amino acids. The trim removed 0 bases at V and 2 bases at J, leaving 8 bases unmatched.

This clonotype was detected only a few times. J is TRBJ1-5 and V is TRBV12-3 or TRBV12-4; unclear D gene. CDR3 length: 13 residues. Trimming shortened V by 2 bases and J by 7 bases, and 9 bases separated the two germline ends. This CDR3 is CASSLPPGQPQHF. CDR3 bases: TGTGCCAGCAGTTTACCCCCGGGGCAGCCCCAGCATTTT.

This clonotype was counted between two and nine times. The V gene is TRBV20-1, the J gene TRBJ2-7, with a possible D match to TRBD2 (5 bases). Trimming left V 0 bases short and J 2 bases short, with 11 bases between. Looked up from germline, CDR1 is DFQATT and CDR2 is SNEGSKA (reference sequence). This CDR3 is 14 amino acids long. CDR3 sequence (DNA): TGCAGTGCTAGAGAACCGGGGTCGACCTACGAGCAGTACTTC. Amino acids: CSAREPGSTYEQYF.

The rearrangement uses TRBV6-1 and TRBJ1-2, with 8 positions matching TRBD1. From germline, CDR1 is MNHNS and CDR2 SASEGT. J was trimmed by 8 bases and V by 6 bases; bases with no gene match: 8. This CDR3 contains 13 residues. DNA of the CDR3: TGTGCCAGCAGGATCGCAGGGGGCGCCGGCTACACCTTC. Its translation: CASRIAGGAGYTF.

This clonotype was seen a few times. This rearrangement joins TRBV12-3 or TRBV12-4 to TRBJ1-5, with a weak D call TRBD1 (6 bases). This CDR3 has 15 amino acids. The ends were cut back, 5 bases at V and 4 bases at J, with 15 bases in the middle. The CDR3 sequence is CASSPPGVKNQPQHF. DNA of the CDR3: TGTGCCAGCAGTCCCCCAGGGGTGAAGAATCAGCCCCAGCATTTT.

The CDR3 region is CASSYRQVSYEQYF. CDR3 nucleotide sequence: TGTGCCAGCAGTTACCGGCAGGTGAGCTACGAGCAGTACTTC. This sequence joins TRBV6-5 and TRBJ2-7; D not certain. With 2 bases removed from V and 3 bases from J, the gap between germline ends came to 11 bases. CDR1 is MNHEY, CDR2 SVGAGI, per germline. This CDR3 is 14 amino acids long.

This clonotype came up a few times. J is TRBJ2-2 and V is TRBV29-1; D is uncertain. The germline gives CDR1 SQVTM, CDR2 ANQGSEA. V lost 7 bases and J lost 5, with 11 bases in between. There are 12 residues in the CDR3. The CDR3 sequence: CSARLWTGELFF. In nucleotides, the CDR3 is TGCAGCGCCCGACTTTGGACCGGGGAGCTGTTTTTT.

This clonotype has a handful of counts. V is TRBV20-1 and J is TRBJ1-5; D gene ambiguous. The V end was cut by 1 base, the J end by 7 bases, with 11 bases between. Per the germline V gene, CDR1 is DFQATT and CDR2 is SNEGSKA (reference sequence). This CDR3 has 13 residues. CDR3 DNA sequence: TGCAGTGCTAGAGTCCAAAGAGGGCAGCCCCAGCATTTT. The encoded protein is CSARVQRGQPQHF.

This clonotype was detected only a few times. The chain carries TRBV4-1 and TRBJ1-4, with a possible D match to TRBD1 (5 bases). CDR1 is MGHRA and CDR2 is YSYEKL in the germline V gene. The ends were cut back, 2 bases at V and 2 bases at J, with 15 bases in the middle. The CDR3 is 17 amino acids. The CDR3 is CASSQSPPRGTNEKLFF. The CDR3 bases are TGCGCCAGCAGCCAAAGCCCGCCTAGGGGCACTAATGAAAAACTGTTTTTT.